The next 12 T cell receptor beta chains were all read from a single sample in a study of shared clonotypes between healthy human individuals. Generated by immunoSEQ multiplex PCR, the TCRdb table keeps only in-frame clones and is missing some. The sample yields some 350,000 clones, under 80% seen once. Material for sequencing was memory CD4+ T cells sorted from blood. The subset here: CD45RA-negative fraction. All receptors derive from a man aged 30-40 years in good health.

The rearrangement joins TRBV29-1 to TRBJ2-3; D possibly matches TRBD1 or TRBD2 (5 bases each). Germline values: CDR1 SQVTM, CDR2 ANQGSEA. The CDR3 is 13 amino acids. Trimming pared 4 bases from V and 1 base from J, leaving 9 bases between. The CDR3, as DNA: TGCAGCGTTGGGCAGGGAGGCACAGATACGCAGTATTTT. Translated: CSVGQGGTDTQYF.

The V gene is TRBV30, the J gene TRBJ2-5; a possible D gene is TRBD2 (6 bases). Germline CDR1 reads GTSNPN; CDR2 reads SVGIG (reference sequence). The V gene lost 5 bases and the J gene lost 5 bases, with 18 bases spanning the gap. The CDR3 runs 14 residues. The CDR3 protein is CAWAGAGSLETQYF. The CDR3 bases are TGTGCCTGGGCGGGTGCGGGGTCTTTGGAGACCCAGTACTTC.

The genes are TRBV5-4 and TRBJ2-1; D gene ambiguous. V was clipped by 1 base and J by 6 bases, with 8 bases between them. This CDR3 is built from 13 residues. Per germline, CDR1 SGHNT and CDR2 YYREEE (reference sequence). Written as DNA, the CDR3 is TGTGCCAGCAGCTTGCCCCTAATCAATGAGCAGTTCTTC. Translating it yields CASSLPLINEQFF. The full variable domain, rest sourced from reference TRBV5-4 and TRBJ2-1, is ETGVTQSPTHLIKTRGQQVTLRCSSQSGHNTVSWYQQALGQGPQFIFQYYREEENGRGNFPPRFSGLQFPNYSSELNVNALELDDSALYLCASSLPLINEQFFGPGTRLTVL.

The rearrangement links TRBV7-2 to TRBJ2-3; the D gene is possibly TRBD1 (6 bases). Germline-derived CDR1 and CDR2 are SGHTA and FQGNSA. The CDR3 is made up of 16 amino acids. V was shortened by 1 base and J by 1 base, with 12 bases between the two germline ends. Here the CDR3 reads CASSLEGGEGTDTQYF. The CDR3 DNA reads TGTGCCAGCAGCTTAGAAGGGGGAGAAGGCACAGATACGCAGTATTTT.

The chain joins TRBV18 to TRBJ2-1; no clear D. Trimming stripped 1 base from V and 1 base from J, with 8 bases between. The CDR3 runs to 15 residues. Germline-derived CDR1 and CDR2 are KGHSH and LQKENI. The CDR3 is CASSPLVTSYNEQFF. The CDR3 coding sequence is TGTGCCAGCTCACCACTAGTTACGTCCTACAATGAGCAGTTCTTC. Based on the CDR3 plus reference TRBV18 and TRBJ2-1, the full variable domain is NAGVMQNPRHLVRRRGQEARLRCSPMKGHSHVYWYRQLPEEGLKFMVYLQKENIIDESGMPKERFSAEFPKEGPSILRIQQVVRGDSAAYFCASSPLVTSYNEQFFGPGTRLTVL.

This sequence joins TRBV2 and TRBJ2-5; the D is unclear. V dropped 2 bases and J dropped 5 bases, with 9 bases sitting between them. Germline CDR1 is SNHLY and CDR2 is FYNNEI. The CDR3 spans 13 residues. The CDR3 nucleotides are TGTGCCAGCAGTGAACACCGTCAGGAGACCCAGTACTTC. Encoded protein: CASSEHRQETQYF.

This clone showed up many times. The same CDR3 can be traced to other DNA sequences in this sample. The J gene is TRBJ1-5, the V gene TRBV1; TRBD1, the D gene given by the table, was not confirmed from the DNA. TRBV1 is a listed pseudogene. This CDR3 has 20 residues. The CDR3 DNA reads as TGCACCAGCAGCCAGCCAAGACCCCTAGGACAGGGGGCAGGCAATCAGCCCCAGCATTTT. Its protein product is CTSSQPRPLGQGAGNQPQHF.

The chain carries TRBV5-8 and TRBJ1-2; D gene unclear. This CDR3 spans 12 amino acids. Deletions cut 4 bases from V and 7 bases from J, with 11 bases between. Germline CDR1 reads SGHTS; CDR2 reads YDEGEE. The CDR3 nucleotides read TGTGCCAGCAGCGGGAGTAAAGTTGGCTACACCTTC. Translating it yields CASSGSKVGYTF.

The gene calls are TRBV7-9 and TRBJ1-1; no definite D call. Per germline, CDR1 SEHNR and CDR2 FQNEAQ (reference sequence). Trimming stripped 2 bases from V and 5 bases from J, with 12 bases between. The CDR3 is 14 amino acids. The CDR3 DNA sequence: TGTGCCAGCAGCTTATTAGGCGAAAGAACTGAAGCTTTCTTT. Encoded protein: CASSLLGERTEAFF.

The CDR3 here is CASIRGDAYGYTF. The CDR3 nucleotides are TGTGCCAGCATCAGGGGGGACGCCTATGGCTACACCTTC. The J gene is TRBJ1-2, the V gene TRBV28; 7 bases match TRBD1. The V gene's germline CDR1 is MDHEN and CDR2 SYDVKM. The CDR3 is made up of 13 amino acids. Germline trimming cut 7 bases from V and 4 bases from J; bases unmatched to any gene: 6.

The table lists this clone with a few counts. The chain carries TRBV18 and TRBJ1-4, with unresolved D. V was trimmed by 2 bases and J by 4 bases, leaving 8 bases between them. CDR1 is KGHSH and CDR2 is LQKENI in the germline V gene. The CDR3 has 14 residues. The DNA of the CDR3 is TGTGCCAGCTCACCAAATAGCGGTAATGAAAAACTGTTTTTT. Amino acids: CASSPNSGNEKLFF. The full variable domain, in which reference TRBV18 and TRBJ1-4 provide the parts outside the CDR3, is NAGVMQNPRHLVRRRGQEARLRCSPMKGHSHVYWYRQLPEEGLKFMVYLQKENIIDESGMPKERFSAEFPKEGPSILRIQQVVRGDSAAYFCASSPNSGNEKLFFGSGTQLSVL.

This clone was recorded a few times. The V call is TRBV6-1, the J call TRBJ2-5; D is undetermined. Germline V gives CDR1 MNHNS, CDR2 SASEGT. This CDR3 contains 15 residues. The V end was cut by 3 bases, the J end by 5 bases, with 16 bases between. The CDR3 DNA is TGTGCCAGCAGTGAGTCTATCGGTTACGGGGAGACCCAGTACTTC. Residues: CASSESIGYGETQYF.